The source of this TCR beta chain is a study of chemoradiotherapy in HPV16-positive cancers (dated by TCRdb to the early 2020s). General notes on the study: Functional T-cell assays on cells from two HPV16-positive patients defined candidate HPV-specific T-cell clones and common TCR motifs. The study set out to ask whether T-cell immunity against the HPV oncoproteins E6 and E7 changes over the course of chemoradiotherapy and whether that immunity affects survival. The candidate HPV-specific TCRs and motifs were subsequently tracked in TCR repertoires obtained from roughly 90 patients with HPV-related cancers. Study-wide conclusions, independent of this receptor: In HPV16-positive patients, expansion of HPV-responsive T cells during chemoradiotherapy was found to be associated with improved recurrence-free survival. Expansion of candidate HPV-specific clones and E7-related TCR motifs was observed in the tumor microenvironment during treatment, whereas no such expansion was observed for non-HPV-specific T cells. The survival association was reported for HPV16-positive patients, and the functional definition of HPV-specific T cells was derived from only two HPV16-positive patients.

On this clone itself: There is no known antigen for this receptor. The input lacks base qualities; no much larger clone sits a single base away.

Library generation was performed with the immunoSEQ multiplex PCR assay. Held by TCRdb, this immuneACCESS table contains in-frame sequences only and omits some clones. Under half of the omission traces to an unresolved V gene where checked; the cause of the rest is unknown. This sample comprises 3,500 to 5,000 clones, roughly 80% of them detected only once. The ten largest clones represent over 8.5% of the sample. V lost 0 bases and J lost 6 bases; the stretch between them is 4 bases long. Taken from the germline V gene, the CDR1 and CDR2 loops are SGHRS and YFSETQ. There are 12 amino acids in the CDR3, from cysteine to phenylalanine inclusive. The retained sequence is limited to the CDR3, 36 bases, with the frame set at the first base. Because repertoires were sampled repeatedly during chemoradiotherapy, clonal expansion in the tumor microenvironment could be followed.

This receptor chain uses TRBV5-1 and TRBJ2-1; confidence is insufficient to name the D gene. The receptor comes from a human donor with HPV-associated anogenital cancer. Sequences were derived from tumor tissue, sampled from a patient who underwent chemoradiotherapy. The DNA is TGCGCCAGCAGCTTGGGTGGCAATGAGCAGTTCTTC. This is translated as CASSLGGNEQFF. Beyond the CDR3, the reference TRBV5-1 and TRBJ2-1 genes provide the residues; the full variable domain reads: KAGVTQTPRYLIKTRGQQVTLSCSPISGHRSVSWYQQTPGQGLQFLFEYFSETQRNKGNFPGRFSGRQFSNSRSEMNVSTLELGDSALYLCASSLGGNEQFFGPGTRLTVL.